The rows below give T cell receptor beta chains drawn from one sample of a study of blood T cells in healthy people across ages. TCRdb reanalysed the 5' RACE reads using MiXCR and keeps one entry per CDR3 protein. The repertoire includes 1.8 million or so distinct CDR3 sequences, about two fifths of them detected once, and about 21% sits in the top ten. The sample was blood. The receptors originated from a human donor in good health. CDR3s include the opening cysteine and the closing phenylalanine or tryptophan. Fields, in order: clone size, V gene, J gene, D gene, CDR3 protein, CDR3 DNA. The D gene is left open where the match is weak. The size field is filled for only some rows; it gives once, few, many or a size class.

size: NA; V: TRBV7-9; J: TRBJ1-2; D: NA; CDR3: CASRSGNSLGYTF; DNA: TGTGCCAGCAGGTCAGGGAATTCTCTCGGCTACACCTTC
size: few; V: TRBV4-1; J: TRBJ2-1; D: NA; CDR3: CASSQDFWDGEQFF; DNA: TGCGCCAGCAGCCAAGATTTTTGGGATGGTGAGCAGTTCTTC
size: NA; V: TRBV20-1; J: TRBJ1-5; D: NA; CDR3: CSAREQRGQPQHF; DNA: TGCAGTGCTAGGGAACAGAGGGGTCAGCCCCAGCATTTT
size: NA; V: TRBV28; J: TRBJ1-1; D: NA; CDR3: CASSFGSRMNTEAFF; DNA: TGTGCCAGCAGTTTCGGTTCGAGAATGAACACTGAAGCTTTCTTT
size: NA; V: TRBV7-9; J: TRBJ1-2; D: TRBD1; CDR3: CASSLGWDRPNYGYTF; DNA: TGTGCCAGCAGCTTAGGTTGGGACAGGCCTAACTATGGCTACACCTTC
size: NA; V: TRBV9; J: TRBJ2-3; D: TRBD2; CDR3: CASSVGPRGDTDKQYF; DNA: TGTGCCAGCAGCGTAGGCCCGCGGGGGGACACAGATAAGCAGTATTTT
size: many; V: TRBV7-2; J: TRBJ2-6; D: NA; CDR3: CASSLKVSGANVLTF; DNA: TGTGCCAGCAGCTTGAAGGTATCTGGGGCCAACGTCCTGACTTTC
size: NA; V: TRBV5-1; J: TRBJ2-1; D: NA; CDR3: CASSWGISNNEQFF; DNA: TGCGCCAGCAGCTGGGGGATATCCAACAATGAGCAGTTCTTC
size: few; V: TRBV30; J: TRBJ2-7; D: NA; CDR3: CAWSVMAEQYF; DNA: TGTGCCTGGAGTGTTATGGCCGAGCAGTACTTC
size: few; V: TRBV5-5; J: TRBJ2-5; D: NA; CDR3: CASSLAGRLQETQYF; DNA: TGTGCCAGCAGCTTGGCGGGCAGGCTACAAGAGACCCAGTACTTC
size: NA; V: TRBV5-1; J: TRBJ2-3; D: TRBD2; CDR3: CASSLNSGGPSTDTQYF; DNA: TGCGCCAGCAGCCTGAACAGCGGGGGCCCTAGCACAGATACGCAGTATTTT
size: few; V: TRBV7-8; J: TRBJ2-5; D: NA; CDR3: CASSLAPTGDQETQYF; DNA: TGTGCCAGCAGCTTAGCGCCGACAGGAGACCAAGAGACCCAGTACTTC
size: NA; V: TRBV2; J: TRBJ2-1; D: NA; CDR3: CASSPPGHSYNEQFF; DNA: TGTGCCAGCAGTCCCCCGGGGCACTCCTACAATGAGCAGTTCTTC
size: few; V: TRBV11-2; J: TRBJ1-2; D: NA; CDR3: CASHPAPNYGYTF; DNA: TGTGCCAGCCACCCCGCGCCTAACTATGGCTACACCTTC
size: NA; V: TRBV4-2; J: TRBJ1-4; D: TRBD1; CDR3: CASSPTGGNNEKLFF; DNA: TGTGCCAGCAGCCCGACAGGGGGCAATAATGAAAAACTGTTTTTT
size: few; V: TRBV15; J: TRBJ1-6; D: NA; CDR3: CATSKDWGGRSPLHF; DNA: TGTGCCACCAGCAAAGACTGGGGCGGAAGGTCACCCCTCCACTTT
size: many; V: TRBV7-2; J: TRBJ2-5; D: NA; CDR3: CASSLDRGGTQYF; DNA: TGTGCCAGCAGCTTAGACAGGGGAGGGACCCAGTACTTC
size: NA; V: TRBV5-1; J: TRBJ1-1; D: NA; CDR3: CASSGPTVNTEAFF; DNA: TGCGCCAGCAGCGGACCGACAGTTAACACTGAAGCTTTCTTT
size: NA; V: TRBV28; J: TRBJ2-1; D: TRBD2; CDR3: CASGARDYLYNEQFF; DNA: TGTGCCAGCGGCGCCCGGGACTACCTATACAATGAGCAGTTCTTC
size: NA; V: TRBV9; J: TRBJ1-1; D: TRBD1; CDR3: CASSVGAGQGRRNTEAFF; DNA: TGTGCCAGCAGCGTAGGAGCGGGACAGGGGCGGAGGAACACTGAAGCTTTCTTT
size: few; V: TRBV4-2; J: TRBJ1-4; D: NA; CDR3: CASSRRESNEKLFF; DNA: TGTGCCAGCAGCCGCAGGGAGTCTAATGAAAAACTGTTTTTT
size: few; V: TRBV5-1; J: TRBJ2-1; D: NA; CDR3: CASSPTPTSSYNEQFF; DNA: TGCGCCAGCAGCCCGACTCCCACTAGCTCCTACAATGAGCAGTTCTTC
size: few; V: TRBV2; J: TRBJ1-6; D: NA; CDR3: CASSLIEMGNSPLHF; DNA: TGTGCCAGCAGTCTAATTGAGATGGGGAATTCACCCCTCCACTTT
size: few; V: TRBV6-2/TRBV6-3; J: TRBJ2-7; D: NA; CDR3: CASRGHPSLYEQYF; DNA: TGTGCCAGCAGAGGACACCCATCCCTTTACGAGCAGTACTTC
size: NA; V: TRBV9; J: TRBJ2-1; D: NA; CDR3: CASSGEGWGGNEQFF; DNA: TGTGCCAGCAGCGGAGAAGGTTGGGGCGGCAATGAGCAGTTCTTC
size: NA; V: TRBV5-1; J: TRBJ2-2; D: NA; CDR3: CASNLRTPGELFF; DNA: TGCGCCAGCAACTTGCGGACACCCGGGGAGCTGTTTTTT
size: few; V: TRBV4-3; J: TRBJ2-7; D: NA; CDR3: CASSQEGSNEQYF; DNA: TGCGCCAGCAGCCAAGAGGGATCCAACGAGCAGTACTTC
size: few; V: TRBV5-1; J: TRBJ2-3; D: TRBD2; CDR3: CASTMSGVTDTQYF; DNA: TGCGCCAGCACGATGAGCGGGGTGACAGATACGCAGTATTTT
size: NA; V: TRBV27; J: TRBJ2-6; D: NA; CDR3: CACSFGAFGANVLTF; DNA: TGTGCCTGCAGTTTTGGAGCCTTTGGGGCCAACGTCCTGACTTTC
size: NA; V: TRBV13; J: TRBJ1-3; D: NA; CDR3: CTSSSGGTHGRFAGNTIYF; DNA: TGTACCAGCAGCTCCGGGGGGACCCACGGCCGGTTTGCTGGAAACACCATATATTTT
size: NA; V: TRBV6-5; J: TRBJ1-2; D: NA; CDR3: CASTSRRASNYGYTF; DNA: TGTGCCAGCACCTCCAGAAGGGCTTCTAACTATGGCTACACCTTC
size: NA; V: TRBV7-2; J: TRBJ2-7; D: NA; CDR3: CASSGGAVGYEQYF; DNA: TGTGCCAGCAGCGGGGGGGCGGTGGGCTACGAGCAGTACTTC
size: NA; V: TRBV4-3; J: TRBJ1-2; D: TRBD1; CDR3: CASSQDAGQGAGYGYTF; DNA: TGCGCCAGCAGCCAAGATGCGGGACAGGGGGCGGGCTATGGCTACACCTTC
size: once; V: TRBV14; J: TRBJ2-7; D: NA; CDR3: CASSRLGWVAYEQYF; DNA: TGTGCCAGCAGCCGTCTGGGGTGGGTAGCCTACGAGCAGTACTTC
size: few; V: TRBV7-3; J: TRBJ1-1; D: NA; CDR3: CASAAGGRLDTEAFF; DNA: TGTGCCAGCGCCGCCGGGGGTAGGTTGGACACTGAAGCTTTCTTT
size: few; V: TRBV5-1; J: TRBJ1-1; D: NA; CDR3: CASSLDGITEAFF; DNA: TGCGCCAGCAGCCTGGACGGGATCACTGAAGCTTTCTTT
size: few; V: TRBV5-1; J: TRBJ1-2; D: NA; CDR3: CASSVERANYGYTF; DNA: TGCGCCAGCAGCGTGGAAAGGGCTAACTATGGCTACACCTTC
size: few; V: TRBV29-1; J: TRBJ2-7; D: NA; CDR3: CSVGRQSYEQYF; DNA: TGCAGCGTCGGCCGACAGTCCTACGAGCAGTACTTC
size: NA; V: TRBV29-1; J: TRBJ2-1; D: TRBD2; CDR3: CSARLAGGEQFF; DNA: TGCAGCGCGCGACTCGCGGGAGGTGAGCAGTTCTTC
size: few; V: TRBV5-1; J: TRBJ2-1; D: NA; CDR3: CASSLAGTDNEQFF; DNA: TGCGCCAGCAGCTTGGCCGGGACTGACAATGAGCAGTTCTTC
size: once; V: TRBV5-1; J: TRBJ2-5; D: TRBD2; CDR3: CASSFAHGTSGWNQETQYF; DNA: TGCGCCAGCAGCTTCGCCCATGGGACTAGCGGGTGGAACCAAGAGACCCAGTACTTC
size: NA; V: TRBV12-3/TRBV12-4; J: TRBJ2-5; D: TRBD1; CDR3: CASSFDRASETQYF; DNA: TGTGCCAGCAGTTTCGACAGGGCTTCCGAGACCCAGTACTTC
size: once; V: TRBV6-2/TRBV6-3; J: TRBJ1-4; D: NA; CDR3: CASSYSGGLTNEKLFF; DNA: TGTGCCAGCAGTTACTCTGGAGGCCTGACTAATGAAAAACTGTTTTTT
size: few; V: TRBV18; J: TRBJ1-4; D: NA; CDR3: CASSRLTNEKLFF; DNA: TGTGCCAGCTCACGGCTAACTAATGAAAAACTGTTTTTT
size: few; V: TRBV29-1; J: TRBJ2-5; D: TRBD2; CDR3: CSVEDGRGVETQYF; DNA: TGCAGCGTTGAAGATGGGAGGGGCGTAGAGACCCAGTACTTC
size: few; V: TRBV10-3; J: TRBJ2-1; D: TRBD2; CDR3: CAISEERGGMNEQFF; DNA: TGTGCCATCAGTGAAGAGCGGGGGGGTATGAATGAGCAGTTCTTC
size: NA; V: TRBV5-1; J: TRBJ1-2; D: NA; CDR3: CASTPSEGTNYGYTF; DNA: TGCGCCAGCACCCCCTCTGAAGGCACTAACTATGGCTACACCTTC
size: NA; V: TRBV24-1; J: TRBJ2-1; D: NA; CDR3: CATSDFPPRNEQFF; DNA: TGTGCCACCAGTGATTTCCCCCCCCGGAATGAGCAGTTCTTC
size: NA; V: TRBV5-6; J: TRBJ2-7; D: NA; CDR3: CASSWGRMGSYKQYF; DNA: TGTGCCAGCAGCTGGGGGCGGATGGGATCCTACAAGCAGTACTTC
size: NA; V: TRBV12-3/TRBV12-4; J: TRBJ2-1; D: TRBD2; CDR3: CASSIAGGLLYEQFF; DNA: TGTGCCAGCAGTATAGCGGGGGGGCTCCTCTATGAGCAGTTCTTC
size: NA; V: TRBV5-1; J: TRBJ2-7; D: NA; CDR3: CASSLNPDRTYEQYF; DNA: TGCGCCAGCAGCTTGAACCCGGACCGCACCTACGAGCAGTACTTC
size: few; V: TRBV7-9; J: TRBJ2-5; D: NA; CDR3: CASSFSEEETQYF; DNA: TGTGCCAGCAGCTTCAGTGAGGAGGAGACCCAGTACTTC
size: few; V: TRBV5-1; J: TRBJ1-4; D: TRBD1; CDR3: CASSPTGKGKLFF; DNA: TGCGCCAGCAGCCCGACAGGGAAGGGAAAACTGTTTTTT